This TCR beta chain originates from a study of cytotoxic CD8 clonotypes in ibrutinib-treated CLL. V shed 2 bases and J 0 bases; nucleotides not matched to a gene: 7. The CDR3 is made up of 17 amino acids. Germline-derived CDR1 and CDR2 are KGHSH and LQKENI. The table came from immunoSEQ multiplex PCR; TCRdb's copy has only in-frame clones and leaves some out. The table lists under 200,000 clones, about four fifths of them singletons. V usage is TRBV18 and J usage is TRBJ2-1, with 7 bases fitting TRBD1. The sample in question was PBMCs, obtained after 24 months of ibrutinib treatment. This TCR was sampled from a human donor with chronic lymphocytic leukemia. CDR3 sequence: CASSPTGRGSSYNEQFF. The CDR3 bases are TGTGCCAGCTCACCAACCGGCAGGGGGAGCTCCTACAATGAGCAGTTCTTC.